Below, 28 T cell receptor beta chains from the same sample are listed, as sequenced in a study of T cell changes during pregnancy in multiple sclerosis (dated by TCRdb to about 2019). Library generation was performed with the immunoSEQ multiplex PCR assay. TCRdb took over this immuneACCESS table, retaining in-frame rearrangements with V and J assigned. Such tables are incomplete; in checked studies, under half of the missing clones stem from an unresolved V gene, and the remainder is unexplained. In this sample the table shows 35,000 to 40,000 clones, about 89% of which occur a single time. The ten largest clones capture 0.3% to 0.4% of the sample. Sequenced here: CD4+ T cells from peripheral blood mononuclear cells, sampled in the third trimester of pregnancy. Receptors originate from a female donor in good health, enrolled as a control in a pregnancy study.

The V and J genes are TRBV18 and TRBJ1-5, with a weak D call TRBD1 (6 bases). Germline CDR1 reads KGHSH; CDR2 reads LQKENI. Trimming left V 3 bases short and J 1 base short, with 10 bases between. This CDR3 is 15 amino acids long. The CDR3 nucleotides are TGTGCCAGCTCACCCCCAACAGGGAGCAATCAGCCCCAGCATTTT. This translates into CASSPPTGSNQPQHF.

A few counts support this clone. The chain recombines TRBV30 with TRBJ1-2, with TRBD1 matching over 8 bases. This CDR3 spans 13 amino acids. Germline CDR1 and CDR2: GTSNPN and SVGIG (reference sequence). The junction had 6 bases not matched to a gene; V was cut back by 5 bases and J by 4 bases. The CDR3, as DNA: TGTGCCTGGTCCAGGGACAGGCCCTATGGCTACACCTTC. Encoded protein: CAWSRDRPYGYTF. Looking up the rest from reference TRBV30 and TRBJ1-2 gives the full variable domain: SQTIHQWPATLVQPVGSPLSLECTVEGTSNPNLYWYRQAAGRGLQLLFYSVGIGQISSEVPQNLSASRPQDRQFILSSKKLLLSDSGFYLCAWSRDRPYGYTFGSGTRLTVV.

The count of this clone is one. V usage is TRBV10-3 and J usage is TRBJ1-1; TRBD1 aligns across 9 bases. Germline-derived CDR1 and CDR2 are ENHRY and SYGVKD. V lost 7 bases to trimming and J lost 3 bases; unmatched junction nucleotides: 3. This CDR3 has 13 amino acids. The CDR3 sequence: CAIMRTGDTEAFF. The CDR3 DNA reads TGTGCCATCATGCGGACAGGGGACACTGAAGCTTTCTTT.

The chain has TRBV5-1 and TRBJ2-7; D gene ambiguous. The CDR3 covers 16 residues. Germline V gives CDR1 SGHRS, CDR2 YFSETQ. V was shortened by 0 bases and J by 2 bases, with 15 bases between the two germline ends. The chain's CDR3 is CASSLAGAIGAYEQYF. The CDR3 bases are TGCGCCAGCAGCTTGGCCGGAGCCATCGGAGCCTACGAGCAGTACTTC.

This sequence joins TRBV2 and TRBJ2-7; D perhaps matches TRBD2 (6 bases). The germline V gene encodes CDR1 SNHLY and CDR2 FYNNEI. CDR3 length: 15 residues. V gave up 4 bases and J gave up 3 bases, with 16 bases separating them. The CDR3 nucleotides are TGTGCCAGCAGTGGAGGGCAGGCGGGGTACTACGAGCAGTACTTC. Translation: CASSGGQAGYYEQYF.

The CDR3 loop is CASSPDRGSGNTIYF. The DNA of the CDR3 is TGTGCCAGCTCACCAGACAGGGGCTCTGGAAACACCATATATTTT. J is TRBJ1-3 and V is TRBV18; 8 nucleotides line up with TRBD1. The J segment lost 0 bases and the V segment lost 2 bases, leaving 0 bases of the junction unmatched. Per germline, CDR1 KGHSH and CDR2 LQKENI. The CDR3 is 15 amino acids.

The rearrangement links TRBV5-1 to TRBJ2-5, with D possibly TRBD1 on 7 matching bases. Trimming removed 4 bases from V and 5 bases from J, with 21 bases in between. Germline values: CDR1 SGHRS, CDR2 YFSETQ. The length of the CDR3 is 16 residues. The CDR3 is CASSHRQGDGRETQYF. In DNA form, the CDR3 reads TGCGCCAGCAGCCACCGACAGGGCGATGGGAGGGAGACCCAGTACTTC.

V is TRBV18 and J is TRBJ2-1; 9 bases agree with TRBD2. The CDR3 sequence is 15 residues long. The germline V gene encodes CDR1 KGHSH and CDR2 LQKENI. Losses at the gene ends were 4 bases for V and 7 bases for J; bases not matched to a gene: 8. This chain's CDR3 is CASSRKAGGGNEQFF. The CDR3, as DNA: TGTGCCAGCTCACGAAAAGCGGGAGGAGGGAATGAGCAGTTCTTC.

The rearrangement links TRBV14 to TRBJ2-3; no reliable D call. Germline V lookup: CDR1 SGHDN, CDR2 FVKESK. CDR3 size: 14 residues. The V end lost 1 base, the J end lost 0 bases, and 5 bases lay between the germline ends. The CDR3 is CASSQAGSTDTQYF. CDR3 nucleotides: TGTGCCAGCAGCCAAGCCGGGAGCACAGATACGCAGTATTTT.

DNA of the CDR3: TGTGCCAGCTCACCACCCGGAATATCACAGGGGGCCAAAAACATTCAGTACTTC. It specifies CASSPPGISQGAKNIQYF. This rearrangement joins TRBV18 to TRBJ2-4; 7 positions agree with TRBD1. The germline V gene has CDR1 KGHSH and CDR2 LQKENI. This CDR3 is 18 amino acids long. J was trimmed by 1 base and V by 0 bases; bases with no gene match: 9.

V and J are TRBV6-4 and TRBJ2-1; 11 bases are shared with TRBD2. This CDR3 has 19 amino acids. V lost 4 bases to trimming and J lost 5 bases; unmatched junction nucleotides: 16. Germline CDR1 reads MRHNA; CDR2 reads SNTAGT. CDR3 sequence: CASSVRGTSGPVRHNEQFF. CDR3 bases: TGTGCCAGCAGTGTGCGTGGGACTAGCGGTCCGGTAAGACACAATGAGCAGTTCTTC.

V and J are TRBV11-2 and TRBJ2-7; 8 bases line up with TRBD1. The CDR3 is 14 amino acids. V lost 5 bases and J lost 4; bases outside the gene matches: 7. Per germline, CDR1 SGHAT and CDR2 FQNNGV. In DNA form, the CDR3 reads TGTGCCAGCAGCCGACAGGGGATAAGGTACGAGCAGTACTTC. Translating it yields CASSRQGIRYEQYF.

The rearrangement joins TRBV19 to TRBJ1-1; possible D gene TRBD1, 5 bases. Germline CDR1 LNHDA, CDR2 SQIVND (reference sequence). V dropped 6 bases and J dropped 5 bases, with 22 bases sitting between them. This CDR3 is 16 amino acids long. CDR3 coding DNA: TGTGCCAGTAGCACACAGGCAGGACCCAAGGGGACTGAAGCTTTCTTT. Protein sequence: CASSTQAGPKGTEAFF.

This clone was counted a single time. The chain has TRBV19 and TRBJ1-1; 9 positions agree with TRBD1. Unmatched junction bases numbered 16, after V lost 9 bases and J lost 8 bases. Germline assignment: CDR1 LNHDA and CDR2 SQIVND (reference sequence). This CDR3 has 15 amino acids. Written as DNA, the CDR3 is TGTGCCAGCAAGGCGGGACAGGGCCACCTAGAGGAAGCTTTCTTT. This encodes CASKAGQGHLEEAFF.

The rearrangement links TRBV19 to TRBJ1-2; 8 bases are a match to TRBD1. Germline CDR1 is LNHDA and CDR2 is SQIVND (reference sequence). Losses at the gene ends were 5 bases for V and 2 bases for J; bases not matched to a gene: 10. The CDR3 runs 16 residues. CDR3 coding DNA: TGTGCCAGTAGTCCCGAAACAGGGGGGAGAAACTATGGCTACACCTTC. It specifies CASSPETGGRNYGYTF.

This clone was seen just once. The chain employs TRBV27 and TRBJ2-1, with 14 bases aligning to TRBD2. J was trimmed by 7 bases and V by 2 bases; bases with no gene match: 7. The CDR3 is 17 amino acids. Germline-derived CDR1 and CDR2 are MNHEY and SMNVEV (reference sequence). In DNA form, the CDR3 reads TGTGCCAGCAGTTTACCTCCGGGACTAGCGGGGGTTAATGAGCAGTTCTTC. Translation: CASSLPPGLAGVNEQFF.

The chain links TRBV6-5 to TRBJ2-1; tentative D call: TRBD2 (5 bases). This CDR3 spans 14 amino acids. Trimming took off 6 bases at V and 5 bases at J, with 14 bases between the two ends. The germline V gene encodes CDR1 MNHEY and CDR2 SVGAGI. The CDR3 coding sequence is TGTGCCAGCAGCTCTAGACTACCGGACAATGAGCAGTTCTTC. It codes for CASSSRLPDNEQFF.

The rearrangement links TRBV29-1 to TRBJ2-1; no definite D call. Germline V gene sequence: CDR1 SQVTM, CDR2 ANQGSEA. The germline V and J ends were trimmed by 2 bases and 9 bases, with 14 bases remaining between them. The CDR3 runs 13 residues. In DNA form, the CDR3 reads TGCAGCGTTGAATCGTCTGTGTCGGGTGAGCAGTTCTTC. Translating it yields CSVESSVSGEQFF.

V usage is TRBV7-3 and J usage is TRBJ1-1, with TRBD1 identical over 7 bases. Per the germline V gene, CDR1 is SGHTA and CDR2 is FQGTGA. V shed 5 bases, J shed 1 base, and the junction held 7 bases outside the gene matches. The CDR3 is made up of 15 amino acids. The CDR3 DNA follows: TGTGCCAGCAGCCTGTCCGGGACAGCGAACACTGAAGCTTTCTTT. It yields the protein CASSLSGTANTEAFF.

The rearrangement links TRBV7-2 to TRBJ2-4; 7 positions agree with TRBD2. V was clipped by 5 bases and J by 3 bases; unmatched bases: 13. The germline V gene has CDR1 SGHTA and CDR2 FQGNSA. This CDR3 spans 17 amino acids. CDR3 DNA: TGTGCCAGCAGCCCGGTGGGCGGGAGAGGTAGCAAAAACATTCAGTACTTC. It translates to CASSPVGGRGSKNIQYF.

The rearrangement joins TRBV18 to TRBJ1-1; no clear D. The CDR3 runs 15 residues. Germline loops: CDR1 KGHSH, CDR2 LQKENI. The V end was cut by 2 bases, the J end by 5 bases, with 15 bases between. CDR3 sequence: CASSPLGSTGTEAFF. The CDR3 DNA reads TGTGCCAGCTCACCATTGGGGAGCACCGGGACTGAAGCTTTCTTT.

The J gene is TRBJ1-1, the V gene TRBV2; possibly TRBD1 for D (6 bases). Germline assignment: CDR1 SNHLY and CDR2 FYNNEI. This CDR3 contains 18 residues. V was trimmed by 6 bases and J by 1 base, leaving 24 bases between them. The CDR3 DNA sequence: TGTGCCAGCAGGACAGCGCACAGGGCGGATTTGAGGAACACTGAAGCTTTCTTT. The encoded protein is CASRTAHRADLRNTEAFF.

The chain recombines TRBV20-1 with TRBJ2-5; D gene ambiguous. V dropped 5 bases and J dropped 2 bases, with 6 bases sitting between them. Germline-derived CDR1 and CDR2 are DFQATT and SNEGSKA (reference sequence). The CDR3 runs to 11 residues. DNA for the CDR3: TGCAGTGCTCACTTTCAAGAGACCCAGTACTTC. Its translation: CSAHFQETQYF.

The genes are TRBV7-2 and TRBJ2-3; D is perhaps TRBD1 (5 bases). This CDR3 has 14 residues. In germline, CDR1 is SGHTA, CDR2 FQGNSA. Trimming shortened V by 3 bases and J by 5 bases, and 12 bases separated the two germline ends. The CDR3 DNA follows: TGTGCCAGCAGCTTGGGGCGTCGAGGAGATACGCAGTATTTT. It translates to CASSLGRRGDTQYF.

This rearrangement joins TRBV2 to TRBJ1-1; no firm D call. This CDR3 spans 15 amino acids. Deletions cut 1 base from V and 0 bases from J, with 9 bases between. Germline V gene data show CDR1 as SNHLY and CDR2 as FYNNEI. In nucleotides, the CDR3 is TGTGCCAGCAGTGAAGGCAGGTTCATGAACACTGAAGCTTTCTTT. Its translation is CASSEGRFMNTEAFF.

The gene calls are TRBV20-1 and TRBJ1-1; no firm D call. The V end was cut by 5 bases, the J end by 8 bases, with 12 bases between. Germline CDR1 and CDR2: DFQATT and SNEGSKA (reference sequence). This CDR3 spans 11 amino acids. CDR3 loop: CSASTKSEAFF. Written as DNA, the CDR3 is TGCAGTGCTTCGACAAAATCAGAAGCTTTCTTT.

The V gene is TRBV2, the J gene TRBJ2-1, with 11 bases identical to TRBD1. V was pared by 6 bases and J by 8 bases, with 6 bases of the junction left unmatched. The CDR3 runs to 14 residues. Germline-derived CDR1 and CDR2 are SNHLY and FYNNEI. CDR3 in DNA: TGTGCCAGCAGCCAAGGACAGGGGGCAGATGAGCAGTTCTTC. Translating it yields CASSQGQGADEQFF. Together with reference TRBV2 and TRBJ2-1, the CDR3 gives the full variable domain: EPEVTQTPSHQVTQMGQEVILRCVPISNHLYFYWYRQILGQKVEFLVSFYNNEISEKSEIFDDQFSVERPDGSNFTLKIRSTKLEDSAMYFCASSQGQGADEQFFGPGTRLTVL.

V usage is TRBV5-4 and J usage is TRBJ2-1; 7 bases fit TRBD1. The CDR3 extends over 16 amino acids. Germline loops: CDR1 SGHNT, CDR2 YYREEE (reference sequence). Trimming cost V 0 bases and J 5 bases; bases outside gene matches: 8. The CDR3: CASSLGPVQGNNEQFF. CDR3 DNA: TGTGCCAGCAGCTTGGGACCTGTACAGGGGAACAATGAGCAGTTCTTC.